This T cell receptor beta chain is from a study of T cell responses to AZD1222 COVID-19 vaccine. TCRdb's table, derived via immunoSEQ multiplex PCR, lists solely in-frame clones and lacks some. This sample has more than 95,000 clones, with roughly 90% found just once. The sample consisted of peripheral blood, taken on day 0 of MenACWY control vaccination. This TCR was recovered from an adult in good health.

The CDR3 spells CASSFGQGNTEAFF. In DNA, the CDR3 is TGTGCCAGCAGTTTCGGACAGGGCAACACTGAAGCTTTCTTT. The V call is TRBV27, the J call TRBJ1-1; 8 bases agree with TRBD1. CDR3 length: 14 amino acids. Germline V gene lookup returns CDR1 MNHEY and CDR2 SMNVEV (reference sequence). J lost 2 bases, V lost 3 bases, and 2 bases had no gene match.